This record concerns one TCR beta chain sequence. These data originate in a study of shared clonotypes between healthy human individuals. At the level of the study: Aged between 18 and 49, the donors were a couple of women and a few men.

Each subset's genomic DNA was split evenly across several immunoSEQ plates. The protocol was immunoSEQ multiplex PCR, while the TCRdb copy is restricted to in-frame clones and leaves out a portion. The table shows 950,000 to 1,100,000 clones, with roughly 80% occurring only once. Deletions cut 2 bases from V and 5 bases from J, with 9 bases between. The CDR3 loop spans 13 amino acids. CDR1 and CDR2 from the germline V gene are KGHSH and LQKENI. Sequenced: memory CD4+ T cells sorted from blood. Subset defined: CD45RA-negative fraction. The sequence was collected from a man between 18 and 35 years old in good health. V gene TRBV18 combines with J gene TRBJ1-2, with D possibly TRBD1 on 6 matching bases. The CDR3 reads CASSPETGYGYTF. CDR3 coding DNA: TGTGCCAGCTCACCAGAAACAGGGTATGGCTACACCTTC.